One and the same sample provided the 3 T cell receptor beta chains below, sequenced in a study of Ad26.COV2.S vaccination and SARS-CoV-2 variants. Described treatment: roughly 19 received Ad26.COV2.S at low or high dose, single or two shots; five or six received placebo; per-sample allocation not given. The samples were gathered on day 63 after the first injection of vaccine or placebo. Assay used: immunoSEQ multiplex PCR; TCRdb lists only in-frame clones, some missing. The sample contains about 410,000 clones, 89% of which appear only once. Sequencing was performed on peripheral blood, taken in a trial of Ad26.COV2.S vaccine versus placebo. The receptors shown here come from a person between 18 and 59 years old who received the Ad26.COV2.S COVID-19 vaccine or a placebo.

The chain joins TRBV10-3 to TRBJ1-5; 9 bases align to TRBD1. The germline gives CDR1 ENHRY, CDR2 SYGVKD. Germline trimming cut 2 bases from V and 6 bases from J; bases unmatched to any gene: 5. This CDR3 has 15 amino acids. The DNA of the CDR3 is TGTGCCATCAGTGAGGGAAACAGGGGGCTTCAGCCCCAGCATTTT. Translated: CAISEGNRGLQPQHF.

The chain employs TRBV10-3 and TRBJ2-7, with 12 bases aligning to TRBD2. CDR3 length: 13 amino acids. Germline assignment: CDR1 ENHRY and CDR2 SYGVKD. J was trimmed by 6 bases and V by 10 bases; bases with no gene match: 7. CDR3: CATRLAGEGEQYF. The CDR3 DNA is TGTGCCACCCGACTAGCGGGAGAGGGCGAGCAGTACTTC.

The chain uses TRBV6-5 and TRBJ2-2; D not resolved. V lost 6 bases and J lost 5, with 13 bases in between. The CDR3 has 14 amino acids. CDR1 and CDR2 from the germline V gene are MNHEY and SVGAGI. CDR3 DNA: TGTGCCAGCAGGGGCCTTTACGGGACCGGGGAGCTGTTTTTT. Encoded protein: CASRGLYGTGELFF.